This TCR beta chain stems from a study of T cell repertoires in cytomegalovirus infection. This clonotype was recorded many times. The antigen remains unidentified. V lost 1 base to trimming and J lost 2 bases, with 8 bases between them. Per the germline V gene, CDR1 is SGHTA and CDR2 is FQGNSA. CDR3 length: 14 residues. TCRdb reprocessed the reads via MiXCR and lists one record per CDR3 protein. This sample has around 19,000 distinct CDR3 sequences, with 42% found just once. The TCR was taken from a human donor in good health (CMV status not recorded). Some clones in this sample may be carry-over from other donors' samples. The rearrangement links TRBV7-2 to TRBJ1-2; D is unresolved. Specimen: CD8+ T cells from cultured PBMCs, collected from culture after CMV antigen stimulation. CDR3 sequence (DNA): TGTGCCAGCAGCTTAGGGGCCGAAAACTATGGCTACACCTTC. Amino acids: CASSLGAENYGYTF.